Each of the 30 T cell receptor beta chains below was sequenced from the same sample in a study of shared clonotypes between healthy human individuals. TCRdb's copy holds only in-frame clones and misses some; the assay was immunoSEQ multiplex PCR. Of roughly 720,000 clones in the sample, roughly 87% are singletons; the top ten hold 34%. Specimen: memory CD8+ T cells from PBMCs. Subset in this sample: CD45RO+ cells pooled with CCR7-negative TemRA cells. Source of these receptors: a man younger than 35 in good health. Some clones in this sample may be carry-over from other donors' samples.

The chain employs TRBV10-3 and TRBJ1-5, with D possibly TRBD1 on 6 matching bases. V was cut by 6 bases and J by 1 base, with 7 bases left in between. Looked up from germline, CDR1 is ENHRY and CDR2 is SYGVKD. CDR3 size: 13 residues. CDR3 DNA sequence: TGTGCCATCAGCCAGGGGAGCAATCAGCCCCAGCATTTT. Encoded protein: CAISQGSNQPQHF.

In DNA form, the CDR3 reads TGTGCCAGCAGCTTAGCAGGGAGCTACGAGCAGTACTTC. Translating gives CASSLAGSYEQYF. The V call is TRBV11-2, the J call TRBJ2-7; D could derive from TRBD1 or TRBD2 (5 bases each). There are 13 residues in the CDR3. CDR1 is SGHAT and CDR2 is FQNNGV in the germline V gene. The germline V and J ends were trimmed by 1 base and 3 bases, with 7 bases remaining between them.

V gene TRBV15 combines with J gene TRBJ2-2; 8 bases map to TRBD2. CDR3 length equals 18 residues. CDR1 and CDR2 (germline): LNHNV, YYDKDF (reference sequence). The junction had 13 bases not matched to a gene; V was cut back by 0 bases and J by 7 bases. The CDR3 nucleotides are TGTGCCACCAGCAGAGACCTGGCGCGGGAGGCGTCAGACGGGGAGCTGTTTTTT. It yields the protein CATSRDLAREASDGELFF.

The chain links TRBV11-2 to TRBJ2-7; D is ambiguous. V dropped 1 base and J dropped 5 bases, with 6 bases sitting between them. Germline lookup yields CDR1 SGHAT and CDR2 FQNNGV. CDR3 size: 12 residues. The CDR3 nucleotides are TGTGCCAGCAGCTTAGTCCCCCACGAGCAGTACTTC. It yields the protein CASSLVPHEQYF.

The chain uses TRBV10-1 and TRBJ2-7, with D tentatively TRBD2 (6 bases). With 9 bases removed from V and 3 bases from J, the gap between germline ends came to 15 bases. This CDR3 is built from 13 residues. CDR1 WNHNN and CDR2 SYGVQD come from the germline V gene (reference sequence). The CDR3 bases are TGCGCCAGGAATCAGCGGGCTGACTACGAGCAGTACTTC. Translating gives CARNQRADYEQYF.

Details on this clone: This sample includes further DNA sequences coding for the same CDR3. CDR3 residues: CASSLSPSYEQYF. The CDR3, as DNA: TGTGCCAGCAGTTTATCGCCGAGCTACGAGCAGTACTTC. The chain couples TRBV27 to TRBJ2-7; D is ambiguous. Deletions cut 0 bases from V and 3 bases from J, with 6 bases between. CDR3 length: 13 amino acids. Germline V lookup: CDR1 MNHEY, CDR2 SMNVEV (reference sequence).

This chain uses TRBV11-2 with TRBJ2-5, with D possibly TRBD1 on 6 matching bases. The germline CDR1 and CDR2 sequences are SGHAT and FQNNGV. This CDR3 is built from 13 residues. V was trimmed by 3 bases and J by 7 bases, leaving 12 bases between them. The CDR3 DNA reads TGTGCCAGCAGCTTTAACAGGGCCGGGACCCAGTACTTC. Its protein is CASSFNRAGTQYF.

V and J are TRBV28 and TRBJ2-7; 8 bases match TRBD1. This CDR3 is built from 14 residues. Germline CDR1 MDHEN, CDR2 SYDVKM. Trimming at V came to 8 bases and at J to 4 bases, leaving 10 bases not matched to a gene. The CDR3 protein is CASASWTGRYEQYF. In DNA form, the CDR3 reads TGTGCCAGCGCCTCATGGACAGGGCGGTACGAGCAGTACTTC. Complete variable domain (other parts from reference TRBV28 and TRBJ2-7): DVKVTQSSRYLVKRTGEKVFLECVQDMDHENMFWYRQDPGLGLRLIYFSYDVKMKEKGDIPEGYSVSREKKERFSLILESASTNQTSMYLCASASWTGRYEQYFGPGTRLTVT.

The CDR3 spells CASTELGGESNTEAFF. In nucleotides, the CDR3 is TGTGCCAGCACCGAGTTGGGGGGGGAATCGAACACTGAAGCTTTCTTT. This chain connects TRBV27 to TRBJ1-1, with D tentatively TRBD1 (5 bases). Trimming removed 7 bases from V and 1 base from J, with 19 bases in between. The CDR3 runs to 16 residues. Germline CDR1 and CDR2: MNHEY and SMNVEV (reference sequence).

This clone is a singleton in its sample. The chain couples TRBV29-1 to TRBJ2-5; 13 bases map to TRBD2. The CDR3 spans 19 residues. J was trimmed by 7 bases and V by 3 bases; bases with no gene match: 20. Germline V gene lookup returns CDR1 SQVTM and CDR2 ANQGSEA. The CDR3 DNA reads TGCAGCGTTGACCTGGGACTAGCGGGATCCCACCCCACTCCGGGGACCCAGTACTTC. This translates into CSVDLGLAGSHPTPGTQYF. The full variable domain, completed using reference TRBV29-1 and TRBJ2-5, is SAVISQKPSRDICQRGTSLTIQCQVDSQVTMMFWYRQQPGQSLTLIATANQGSEATYESGFVIDKFPISRPNLTFSTLTVSNMSPEDSSIYLCSVDLGLAGSHPTPGTQYFGPGTRLLVL.

V is TRBV7-9 and J is TRBJ1-1; no definite D call. The CDR3 is 15 amino acids. The germline V gene has CDR1 SEHNR and CDR2 FQNEAQ (reference sequence). V was shortened by 6 bases and J by 2 bases, with 16 bases between the two germline ends. The CDR3 DNA reads TGTGCCAGCAGGTTGGGCTCGCCGGGCAACACTGAAGCTTTCTTT. This encodes CASRLGSPGNTEAFF.

This chain connects TRBV18 to TRBJ2-7; unclear D gene. Trimming shortened V by 0 bases and J by 2 bases, and 8 bases separated the two germline ends. The length of the CDR3 is 14 residues. The germline V gene encodes CDR1 KGHSH and CDR2 LQKENI. Here the CDR3 reads CASSPPHGTYEQYF. The CDR3 nucleotides read TGTGCCAGCTCACCACCGCACGGAACCTACGAGCAGTACTTC.

V and J are TRBV28 and TRBJ2-3, with D hard to call. Trimming stripped 2 bases from V and 2 bases from J, with 8 bases between. CDR3 length: 14 amino acids. CDR1 is MDHEN and CDR2 is SYDVKM in the germline V gene. CDR3 sequence reads: CASSLPPVTDTQYF. The CDR3 DNA reads as TGTGCCAGCAGTTTACCGCCAGTCACAGATACGCAGTATTTT.

This clone was seen just once. In the same sample, other DNA sequences code for this CDR3. V is TRBV9 and J is TRBJ2-7; D is perhaps TRBD1 (5 bases). The CDR3 runs 14 residues. V was clipped by 0 bases and J by 0 bases, with 7 bases between them. Germline V gene sequence: CDR1 SGDLS, CDR2 YYNGEE. CDR3 loop: CASSVEDSSYEQYF. In nucleotides, the CDR3 is TGTGCCAGCAGCGTAGAAGACAGCTCCTACGAGCAGTACTTC.

The CDR3 here is CASSPGGASYEQYF. DNA for the CDR3: TGTGCCAGCTCACCAGGGGGGGCCTCCTACGAGCAGTACTTC. The V gene is TRBV18, the J gene TRBJ2-7; possible D gene TRBD2, 7 bases. V dropped 2 bases and J dropped 0 bases, with 8 bases sitting between them. The CDR3 has 14 amino acids. The germline V gene has CDR1 KGHSH and CDR2 LQKENI.

V usage is TRBV29-1 and J usage is TRBJ2-6; possible D gene TRBD2, 5 bases. This CDR3 has 16 amino acids. Germline V lookup: CDR1 SQVTM, CDR2 ANQGSEA. The V and J ends lost 4 bases and 3 bases respectively, with 16 bases between them. The CDR3 DNA sequence: TGCAGCGTTGTGGGGAGCGATTTGAGTGGGGCCAACGTCCTGACTTTC. Its translation: CSVVGSDLSGANVLTF.

This chain uses TRBV5-5 with TRBJ1-4; maybe TRBD1 (5 bases). The CDR3 spans 15 residues. CDR1 SGHKS and CDR2 YYEKEE come from the germline V gene (reference sequence). Trimming pared 1 base from V and 9 bases from J, leaving 16 bases between. The CDR3 loop is CASSLRDGEMKKLFF. Here the CDR3 DNA reads TGTGCCAGCAGCTTGCGGGACGGGGAGATGAAAAAACTGTTTTTT.

This chain joins TRBV5-6 and TRBJ2-7; 7 bases match TRBD2. Trimming at V came to 0 bases and at J to 4 bases, leaving 7 bases not matched to a gene. Germline CDR1 reads SGHDT; CDR2 reads YYEEEE. This CDR3 has 15 residues. Here the CDR3 reads CASSLVSGGFYEQYF. The CDR3 bases are TGTGCCAGCAGCTTGGTATCGGGAGGTTTTTACGAGCAGTACTTC. Together with reference TRBV5-6 and TRBJ2-7, the CDR3 gives the full variable domain: DAGVTQSPTHLIKTRGQQVTLRCSPKSGHDTVSWYQQALGQGPQFIFQYYEEEERQRGNFPDRFSGHQFPNYSSELNVNALLLGDSALYLCASSLVSGGFYEQYFGPGTRLTVT.

The chain couples TRBV5-6 to TRBJ2-1; no definite D call. CDR3 length: 12 amino acids. In germline, CDR1 is SGHDT, CDR2 YYEEEE. V was pared by 0 bases and J by 6 bases, with 4 bases between. The CDR3 protein is CASSLVTNEQFF. CDR3 nucleotides: TGTGCCAGCAGCTTGGTAACCAATGAGCAGTTCTTC. The complete variable domain, with remaining parts taken from reference TRBV5-6 and TRBJ2-1, reads DAGVTQSPTHLIKTRGQQVTLRCSPKSGHDTVSWYQQALGQGPQFIFQYYEEEERQRGNFPDRFSGHQFPNYSSELNVNALLLGDSALYLCASSLVTNEQFFGPGTRLTVL.

The V call is TRBV2, the J call TRBJ2-2, with TRBD2 matching 13 bases. Germline-derived CDR1 and CDR2 are SNHLY and FYNNEI. The J segment lost 5 bases and the V segment lost 9 bases, leaving 6 bases of the junction unmatched. The CDR3 consists of 15 residues. This chain's CDR3 is CASERTSGSTGELFF. DNA of the CDR3: TGTGCCAGTGAGCGGACTAGCGGGAGTACCGGGGAGCTGTTTTTT. The variable domain in full, completed from reference TRBV2 and TRBJ2-2, reads EPEVTQTPSHQVTQMGQEVILRCVPISNHLYFYWYRQILGQKVEFLVSFYNNEISEKSEIFDDQFSVERPDGSNFTLKIRSTKLEDSAMYFCASERTSGSTGELFFGEGSRLTVL.

The rearrangement links TRBV30 to TRBJ2-5; 7 nucleotides match TRBD1. This CDR3 region has 15 residues. CDR1 is GTSNPN and CDR2 is SVGIG in the germline V gene (reference sequence). The J segment lost 1 base and the V segment lost 1 base, leaving 6 bases of the junction unmatched. The CDR3 sequence is CAWSETGRFQETQYF. In DNA, the CDR3 is TGTGCCTGGAGTGAGACAGGGCGATTCCAAGAGACCCAGTACTTC.

The table lists this clone with many counts. This chain uses TRBV27 with TRBJ2-7; D might be TRBD1 or TRBD2, each matching 6 bases. The CDR3 covers 15 residues. The V end lost 5 bases, the J end lost 4 bases, and 18 bases lay between the germline ends. Germline V lookup: CDR1 MNHEY, CDR2 SMNVEV (reference sequence). CDR3 nucleotide sequence: TGTGCCAGCAGTCACGGGGGCTCGGGGCGATACGAGCAGTACTTC. Protein product: CASSHGGSGRYEQYF.

This chain uses TRBV4-2 with TRBJ2-1; D not certain. This CDR3 comprises 13 residues. V shed 0 bases and J shed 5 bases, with 5 bases lying between them. Germline values: CDR1 LGHNA, CDR2 YNFKEQ. CDR3 bases: TGTGCCAGCAGCCAAGAGCTCCACAATGAGCAGTTCTTC. It encodes CASSQELHNEQFF.

Regarding this clone: Distinct nucleotide sequences in the sample also encode this CDR3. The chain joins TRBV27 to TRBJ2-7, with 12 positions matching TRBD1. This CDR3 contains 14 residues. CDR1 and CDR2 from the germline V gene are MNHEY and SMNVEV (reference sequence). The J segment lost 4 bases and the V segment lost 3 bases, leaving 1 base of the junction unmatched. CDR3 DNA sequence: TGTGCCAGCAGTTTGGGACAGGGGGCATACGAGCAGTACTTC. Amino acids: CASSLGQGAYEQYF.

The DNA of the CDR3 is TGTGCCAGCAGCCAATTACAGGGAGACTTCACAGATACGCAGTATTTT. Amino acid sequence: CASSQLQGDFTDTQYF. J is TRBJ2-3 and V is TRBV4-2, with D possibly being TRBD1 (6 bases). The CDR3 has 16 amino acids. The V and J ends lost 2 bases and 2 bases respectively, with 14 bases between them. Germline V gene sequence: CDR1 LGHNA, CDR2 YNFKEQ.

The chain links TRBV19 to TRBJ1-5, with 7 bases lining up with TRBD1. This CDR3 has 15 residues. V was clipped by 4 bases and J by 4 bases; unmatched bases: 7. CDR1 and CDR2 (germline): LNHDA, SQIVND (reference sequence). This chain's CDR3 is CASSNRGSWNQPQHF. The CDR3 DNA sequence: TGTGCCAGTAGTAACAGGGGATCGTGGAATCAGCCCCAGCATTTT.

The table lists this clone with a few counts. The CDR3: CASSGSMNTEAFF. In DNA, the CDR3 is TGTGCCAGCAGTGGGAGCATGAACACTGAAGCTTTCTTT. The J gene is TRBJ1-1, the V gene TRBV6-1; D remains unclear. The germline V and J ends were trimmed by 4 bases and 0 bases, with 6 bases remaining between them. Germline loops: CDR1 MNHNS, CDR2 SASEGT. The CDR3 loop spans 13 amino acids.

This clone was seen only once. The rearrangement joins TRBV4-1 to TRBJ2-7; D is unresolved. Germline V gives CDR1 MGHRA, CDR2 YSYEKL. Trimming removed 3 bases at V and 2 bases at J, with 11 bases between. This CDR3 is 14 amino acids long. The CDR3 DNA follows: TGCGCCAGCAGCCACCCAGGAGTCACCTACGAGCAGTACTTC. It yields the protein CASSHPGVTYEQYF.

The chain joins TRBV13 to TRBJ2-6; perhaps TRBD2 as D (5 bases). Looked up from germline, CDR1 is PRHDT and CDR2 is FYEKMQ (reference sequence). V was cut by 5 bases and J by 0 bases, with 17 bases left in between. This CDR3 is built from 18 residues. CDR3 nucleotides: TGTGCCAGCAGCGGCCCAGCAGAGGGTTCCTCTGGGGCCAACGTCCTGACTTTC. Protein sequence: CASSGPAEGSSGANVLTF.

The chain combines TRBV21-1 with TRBJ2-7; the table calls TRBD2, which could not be checked here. TRBV21-1 is designated a pseudogene. This CDR3 contains 17 residues. As DNA, the CDR3 is TGTGCCAGCAGCAAAGCTAATGGGCACTCCAGGGACTGCGAGCAGTACTTC. The encoded protein is CASSKANGHSRDCEQYF.